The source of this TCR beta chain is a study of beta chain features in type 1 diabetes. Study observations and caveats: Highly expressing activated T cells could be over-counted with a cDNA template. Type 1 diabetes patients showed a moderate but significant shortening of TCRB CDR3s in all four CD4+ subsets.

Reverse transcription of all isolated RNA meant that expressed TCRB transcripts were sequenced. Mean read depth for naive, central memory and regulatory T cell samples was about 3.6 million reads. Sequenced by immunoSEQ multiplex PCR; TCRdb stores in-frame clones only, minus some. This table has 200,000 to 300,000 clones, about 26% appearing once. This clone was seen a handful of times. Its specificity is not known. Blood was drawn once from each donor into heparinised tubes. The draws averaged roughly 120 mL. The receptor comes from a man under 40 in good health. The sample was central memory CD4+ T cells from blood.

The CDR3 here is CACSRENTEAFF. CDR3 in DNA: TGTGCCTGCTCACGAGAGAACACTGAAGCTTTCTTT. The genes are TRBV30 and TRBJ1-1, with D unclear. Germline V gene sequence: CDR1 GTSNPN, CDR2 SVGIG (reference sequence). CDR3 length equals 12 residues. V shed 6 bases and J shed 1 base, with 9 bases lying between them.